Ten or more counts support the clone carrying this T cell receptor beta chain. Specified time point: newly diagnosed GD, antithyroid drugs for less than 3 months. Preparation of the TCR library used RNA extracted from PBMCs. The data belong to a study of regulatory T cells in long-lasting Graves disease. Germline-derived CDR1 and CDR2 are MDHEN and SYDVKM. Between the trimmed V and J ends, which lost 0 bases and 7 bases, there was a span of 13 bases. CDR3 length equals 15 residues. Combining iRepertoire HTBI primers with Arm-PCR of CDR3 regions, the authors built TCR beta libraries. TCRdb re-derived calls from the multiplex PCR reads in MiXCR, one entry per CDR3 protein. In the table there are under 500,000 distinct CDR3 sequences, about 17% of which are singletons. Separately, the same data were catalogued under a study of T cells in Graves' hyperthyroidism and ophthalmopathy. That paper adds: The HTBI set primed first-round TCR CDR3 RT-PCR.

This material consisted of peripheral blood mononuclear cells (PBMCs), taken at new diagnosis, from a patient treated with antithyroid drugs. This clonotype was sampled from a woman in her 30s with Graves disease. The chain uses TRBV28 and TRBJ2-1; D is ambiguous. CDR3 in amino acids: CASSLWGLMGNEQFF. The CDR3 DNA follows: TGTGCCAGCAGTTTATGGGGCCTAATGGGGAATGAGCAGTTCTTC.